Given below is one TCR beta chain in context. The antigen remains unidentified. These data belong to a study of radiotherapy plus CTLA-4 blockade in lung cancer. Study summary: Objective responses were seen in around 19% of patients, disease control in about 33%.

Data came from immunoSEQ multiplex PCR; TCRdb stores just in-frame clones and leaves some out. This sample has about 39,000 clones, with 79% found just once. CDR1 and CDR2 from the germline V gene are WNHNN and SYGVQD (reference sequence). This CDR3 has 15 residues. V was clipped by 3 bases and J by 0 bases, with 11 bases between them. Notes on the study in general: Clones of tumor-derived TCRs expanded in blood after radiotherapy plus ipilimumab.

The chain carries TRBV10-1 and TRBJ1-1; tentatively, D is TRBD1 (6 bases). The sequence derives from a human donor with non-small cell lung cancer that progressed on radiotherapy plus ipilimumab. The source was peripheral blood, collected from a patient treated with radiotherapy plus ipilimumab. CDR3 nucleotides: TGCGCCAGCAGTGATGGACAGAAAATGAACACTGAAGCTTTCTTT. This encodes CASSDGQKMNTEAFF.